The rows below give T cell receptor beta chains drawn from one sample of a study of cytomegalovirus exposure and HLA in healthy donors. Sequenced by immunoSEQ multiplex PCR; TCRdb stores in-frame clones only, minus some. The sample lists over 60,000 clones, around 97% seen once, with 2.4% in the top ten. Input material: PBMCs. These receptors all come from a young man in good health and CMV-seronegative. CDR3s include the opening cysteine and the closing phenylalanine or tryptophan. Fields, in order: V gene, CDR3 protein.

>TRBV19
CASSTTGWPGELFF
>TRBV27
CASSSPTGWDTQYF
>TRBV2
CASSAPEEPQHF
>TRBV18
CASSPADSLAEAFF
>TRBV27
CASMEGGTEAFF
>TRBV7-8
CASSLKLGEKYGYTF
>TRBV28
CASSSGSPLIGDTQYF
>TRBV9
CASSPSPTGLNSPLHF
>TRBV10-1
CASSETRLALDGQFF
>TRBV28
CASRRTGGLPYGYTF
>TRBV10-3
CAISDGGYTDTQYF
>TRBV7-9
CASSLAGGYGYTF
>TRBV28
CASSSPRGGGYGYTF
>TRBV12-5
CASGLVTLQTSGRAQETQYF
>TRBV5-5
CASSLGEGPGGYGYTF
>TRBV29-1
CSVGTSSYEQYF
>TRBV28
CASGIQGFLAGNTIYF
>TRBV29-1
CSVVGRKNTEAFF
>TRBV28
CASSPGPRDGYTF
>TRBV11-3
CASSLGGGDEQFF
>TRBV2
CASSESQPQHF
>TRBV4-1
CASRQEGLVSTEAFF
>TRBV2
CASRGQGALSGANVLTF
>TRBV18
CASSPPSGQETQYF
>TRBV11-2
CASSFGGMNTEAFF
>TRBV5-1
CASSRMTGVPGELFF
>TRBV6-5
CASSPTGADGYTF